The rows below give T cell receptor beta chains drawn from one sample of a study of beta chain features in type 1 diabetes. Method: immunoSEQ multiplex PCR; TCRdb's copy keeps in-frame clones and lacks some. The table lists roughly 140,000 clones, over 9% of them singletons. The source material was central memory CD4+ T cells from blood. The receptors were sampled from a man aged 30-40 years with type 1 diabetes. Each CDR3 is given with its conserved first and last residue. The D gene is left open where the match is weak. Size is stated for part of the rows, as once, few or many counts, or as a class when the clone is expanded.

clone size	D gene	V gene	J gene	CDR3 DNA	CDR3 protein
many	TRBD2	TRBV28	TRBJ2-7	TGTGCCAGCAGTTCTAGCGGGAGATCTGTATGGTCCTACGAGCAGTACTTC	CASSSSGRSVWSYEQYF
few	-	TRBV28	TRBJ2-5	TGTGCCAGCAGCTTGTCCTGGGGCGGGAAGACCCAGTACTTC	CASSLSWGGKTQYF
-	-	TRBV19	TRBJ2-3	TGTGCCAGTAGTAGCGAGGGAGCTACAGATACGCAGTATTTT	CASSSEGATDTQYF
few	-	TRBV29-1	TRBJ1-1	TGCAGCGTCCGCCGGGTAAACACTGAAGCTTTCTTT	CSVRRVNTEAFF
few	-	TRBV5-4	TRBJ2-3	TGTGCCAGCAGCCCCTTTTCTGGCACAGATACGCAGTATTTT	CASSPFSGTDTQYF
-	-	TRBV5-1	TRBJ2-2	TGCGCCAGCAGCTTGGTTCAACGGGTCGGGGAGCTGTTTTTT	CASSLVQRVGELFF
few	-	TRBV7-2	TRBJ2-1	TGTGCCAGCAGCCCCCACGGGGTCGCCTTATACAATGAGCAGTTCTTC	CASSPHGVALYNEQFF
many	TRBD1	TRBV7-2	TRBJ2-7	TGTGCCAGCAGCAACCCAGGGGGCCCGAGGTCCTACGAGCAGTACTTC	CASSNPGGPRSYEQYF
few	TRBD2	TRBV6-1	TRBJ2-1	TGTGCCAGCAGTGATACCCGGTGGGAGGGGCTCTACAATGAGCAGTTCTTC	CASSDTRWEGLYNEQFF
few	TRBD2	TRBV9	TRBJ2-3	TGTGCCAGCAGCGCCGGGACTACTCTCACAGATACGCAGTATTTT	CASSAGTTLTDTQYF
-	-	TRBV7-2	TRBJ2-3	TGTGCCAGCAGCCGGGACTCCACAGATACGCAGTATTTT	CASSRDSTDTQYF
-	TRBD1	TRBV7-2	TRBJ2-5	TGTGCCAGCAGCTTCCAAGGACAGGGCGGAGAGACCCAGTACTTC	CASSFQGQGGETQYF
-	-	TRBV5-5	TRBJ2-7	TGTGCCAGCAGCGCGGGGCCTTCCTACGAGCAGTACTTC	CASSAGPSYEQYF
few	-	TRBV19	TRBJ1-1	TGTGCCAGTAGTGTCAGGGGACCGGGTGAAGCTTTCTTT	CASSVRGPGEAFF
few	-	TRBV21-1	TRBJ2-7	TGTGCCAGCAGCAATGGCGGGAGGGTGAACGAGCAGTACTTC	CASSNGGRVNEQYF
-	-	TRBV5-6	TRBJ1-1	TGTGCCAGCAGCTCCAACATAAACACTGAAGCTTTCTTT	CASSSNINTEAFF
few	TRBD1	TRBV29-1	TRBJ2-7	TGCAGCGTAACGGGACAGGGGGCTAGGGAGCAGTACTTC	CSVTGQGAREQYF
-	-	TRBV5-1	TRBJ2-5	TGCGCCAGCAGCTTGGGACCGGGACAAGAGACCCAGTACTTC	CASSLGPGQETQYF
-	-	TRBV4-3	TRBJ1-5	TGCGCCAGCAGCCAAGCGGTGAGCAATCAGCCCCAGCATTTT	CASSQAVSNQPQHF
few	-	TRBV7-9	TRBJ1-2	TGTGCCAGCAGCCCAGGACAGCGCTATGGCTACACCTTC	CASSPGQRYGYTF
-	TRBD2	TRBV4-2	TRBJ2-1	TGTGCCAGCAGCCCGGGACTAGCGGGGGATATGGAGCAGTTCTTC	CASSPGLAGDMEQFF
few	-	TRBV21-1	TRBJ2-1	TGTGCCAGCAGCAAAGAGGCACTACTAGTGAATGAGCAGTTCTTC	CASSKEALLVNEQFF
-	TRBD2	TRBV19	TRBJ2-5	TGTGCCAGTAGTATAACGACTAGCGGAACCCGGGTGGAGACCCAGTACTTC	CASSITTSGTRVETQYF
-	-	TRBV21-1	TRBJ1-4	TGTGCCAGCAGCAAAGGGAGCCAAGGAGACGGCAAACTGTTTTTT	CASSKGSQGDGKLFF
-	-	TRBV18	TRBJ2-2	TGTGCCAGCTCACGGCGGAGAATAGCGGATACCGGGGAGCTGTTTTTT	CASSRRRIADTGELFF
-	TRBD1	TRBV5-4	TRBJ2-1	TGTGCCAGCAGCTTGGGGCCGGGACAGAAATACAATGAGCAGTTCTTC	CASSLGPGQKYNEQFF
few	-	TRBV6-5	TRBJ2-3	TGTGCCAGCCAACCATCCGGGGGGCGGGCAGATACGCAGTATTTT	CASQPSGGRADTQYF
few	TRBD1	TRBV7-2	TRBJ2-4	TGTGCCAGCAGCTTCCTTAGGAATACAGGGGGCAGAAACATTCAGTACTTC	CASSFLRNTGGRNIQYF
-	-	TRBV11-2	TRBJ2-5	TGTGCCAGCAGCCCCTTTGGAGCGCAGCAGGAGACCCAGTACTTC	CASSPFGAQQETQYF
few	-	TRBV27	TRBJ2-3	TGTGCCAGCAGTTCTCCGTCTGGCACAGATACGCAGTATTTT	CASSSPSGTDTQYF
-	TRBD1	TRBV18	TRBJ2-1	TGTGCCAGCTCACCCTATACATTCGGGACAGGGTTCTACAATGAGCAGTTCTTC	CASSPYTFGTGFYNEQFF
-	TRBD1	TRBV25-1	TRBJ1-5	TGTGCCAGTAGACAGGGTCTTGGTCAGCCCCAGCATTTT	CASRQGLGQPQHF
-	TRBD2	TRBV11-2	TRBJ2-7	TGTGCCAGCAGCCCAATTCGCGGGAGGAGGTACGAGCAGTACTTC	CASSPIRGRRYEQYF
many	-	TRBV18	TRBJ2-7	TGTGCCAGCTCACCAAGTACAGGGAACGAGCAGTACTTC	CASSPSTGNEQYF
-	-	TRBV9	TRBJ1-2	TGTGCCAGCAGCCAAGGCGGGAAGAGTGGCTACACCTTC	CASSQGGKSGYTF
-	-	TRBV28	TRBJ2-7	TGTGCCAGCGTCGACTTCCGCTCCTACGAGCAGTACTTC	CASVDFRSYEQYF
few	-	TRBV5-4	TRBJ2-1	TGTGCCAGCAGCTTCCCGCTAGCGAACAATGAGCAGTTCTTC	CASSFPLANNEQFF
few	-	TRBV4-1	TRBJ2-7	TGCGCCAGCAGCCCGATGGACAGTTACGAGCAGTACTTC	CASSPMDSYEQYF